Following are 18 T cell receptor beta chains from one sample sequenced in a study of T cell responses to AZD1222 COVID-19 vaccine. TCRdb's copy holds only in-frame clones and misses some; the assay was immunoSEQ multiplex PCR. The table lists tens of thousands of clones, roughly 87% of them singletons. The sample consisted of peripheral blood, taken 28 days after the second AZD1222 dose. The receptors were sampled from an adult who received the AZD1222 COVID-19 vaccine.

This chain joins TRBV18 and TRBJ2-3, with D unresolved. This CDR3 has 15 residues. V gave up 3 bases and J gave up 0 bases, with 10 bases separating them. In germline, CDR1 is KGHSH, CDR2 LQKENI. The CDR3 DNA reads TGTGCCAGCTCACCCAATTTGGACAGCACAGATACGCAGTATTTT. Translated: CASSPNLDSTDTQYF.

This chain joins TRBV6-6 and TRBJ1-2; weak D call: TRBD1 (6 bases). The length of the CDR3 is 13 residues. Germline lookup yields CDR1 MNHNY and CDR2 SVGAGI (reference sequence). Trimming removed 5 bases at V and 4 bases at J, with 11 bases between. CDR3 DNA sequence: TGTGCCAGCAGTGACCGGGACATCTATGGCTACACCTTC. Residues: CASSDRDIYGYTF.

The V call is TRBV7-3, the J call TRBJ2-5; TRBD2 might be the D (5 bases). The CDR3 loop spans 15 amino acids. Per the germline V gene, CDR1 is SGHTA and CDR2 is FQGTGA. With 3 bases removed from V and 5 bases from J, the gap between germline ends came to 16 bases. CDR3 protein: CASSLGSRPQETQYF. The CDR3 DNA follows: TGTGCCAGCAGCTTGGGGAGCAGACCTCAGGAGACCCAGTACTTC.

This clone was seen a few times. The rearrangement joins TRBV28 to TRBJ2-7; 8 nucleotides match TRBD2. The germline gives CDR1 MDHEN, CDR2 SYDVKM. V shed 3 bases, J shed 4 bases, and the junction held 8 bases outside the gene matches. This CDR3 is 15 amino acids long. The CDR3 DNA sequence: TGTGCCAGCAGTTTCGGGGGGACTAGGACGTACGAGCAGTACTTC. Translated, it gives CASSFGGTRTYEQYF.

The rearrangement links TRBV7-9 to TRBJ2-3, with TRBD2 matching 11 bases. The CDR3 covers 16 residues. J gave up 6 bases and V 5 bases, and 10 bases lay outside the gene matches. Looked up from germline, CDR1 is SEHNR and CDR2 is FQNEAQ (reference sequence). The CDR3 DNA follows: TGTGCCAGCAGCCCCCTTAGCGGGGGGGCCGGGGATACGCAGTATTTT. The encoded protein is CASSPLSGGAGDTQYF. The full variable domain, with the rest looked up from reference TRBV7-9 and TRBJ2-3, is DTGVSQNPRHKITKRGQNVTFRCDPISEHNRLYWYRQTLGQGPEFLTYFQNEAQLEKSRLLSDRFSAERPKGSFSTLEIQRTEQGDSAMYLCASSPLSGGAGDTQYFGPGTRLTVL.

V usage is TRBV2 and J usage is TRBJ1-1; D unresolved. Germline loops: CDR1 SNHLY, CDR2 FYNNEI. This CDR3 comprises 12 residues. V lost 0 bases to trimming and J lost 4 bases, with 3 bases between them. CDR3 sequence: CASSEAVTEAFF. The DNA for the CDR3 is TGTGCCAGCAGTGAAGCGGTCACTGAAGCTTTCTTT.

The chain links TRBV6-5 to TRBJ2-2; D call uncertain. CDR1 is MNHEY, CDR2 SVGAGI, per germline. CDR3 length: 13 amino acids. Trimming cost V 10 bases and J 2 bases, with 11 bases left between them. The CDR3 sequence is CATGHSNTGELFF. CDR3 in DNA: TGTGCCACGGGCCACTCTAACACCGGGGAGCTGTTTTTT.

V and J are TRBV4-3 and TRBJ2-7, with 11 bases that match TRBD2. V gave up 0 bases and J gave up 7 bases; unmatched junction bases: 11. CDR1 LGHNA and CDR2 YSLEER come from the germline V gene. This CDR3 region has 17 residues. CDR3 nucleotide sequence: TGCGCCAGCAGCCAAGATCCCTTGACTAGCGGGGTTCGGGAGCAGTACTTC. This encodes CASSQDPLTSGVREQYF.

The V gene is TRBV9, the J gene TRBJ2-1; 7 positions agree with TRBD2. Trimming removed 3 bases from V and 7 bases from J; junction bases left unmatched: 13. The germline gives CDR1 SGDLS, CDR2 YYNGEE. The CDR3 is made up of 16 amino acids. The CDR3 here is CASSDSSGGLGNEQFF. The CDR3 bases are TGTGCCAGCAGCGACTCCTCCGGGGGGTTAGGTAATGAGCAGTTCTTC.

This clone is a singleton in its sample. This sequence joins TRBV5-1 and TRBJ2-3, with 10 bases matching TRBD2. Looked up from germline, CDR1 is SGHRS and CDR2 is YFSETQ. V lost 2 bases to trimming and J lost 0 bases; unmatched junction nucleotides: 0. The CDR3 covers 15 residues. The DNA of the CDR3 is TGCGCCAGCAGCTTACTAGCGGGGAGCACAGATACGCAGTATTTT. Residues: CASSLLAGSTDTQYF.

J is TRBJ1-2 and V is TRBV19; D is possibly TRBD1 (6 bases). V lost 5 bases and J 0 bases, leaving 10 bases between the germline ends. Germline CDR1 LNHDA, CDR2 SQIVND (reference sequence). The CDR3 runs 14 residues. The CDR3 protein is CASSPWTANYGYTF. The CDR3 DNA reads TGTGCCAGTAGTCCCTGGACAGCTAACTATGGCTACACCTTC. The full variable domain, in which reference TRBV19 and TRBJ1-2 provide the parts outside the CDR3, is DGGITQSPKYLFRKEGQNVTLSCEQNLNHDAMYWYRQDPGQGLRLIYYSQIVNDFQKGDIAEGYSVSREKKESFPLTVTSAQKNPTAFYLCASSPWTANYGYTFGSGTRLTVV.

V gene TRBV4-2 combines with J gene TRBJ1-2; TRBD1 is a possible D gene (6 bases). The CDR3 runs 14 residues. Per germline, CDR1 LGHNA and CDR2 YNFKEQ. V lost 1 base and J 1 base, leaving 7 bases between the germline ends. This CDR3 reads CASSQAGVNYGYTF. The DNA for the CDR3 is TGTGCCAGCAGCCAAGCAGGGGTTAACTATGGCTACACCTTC.

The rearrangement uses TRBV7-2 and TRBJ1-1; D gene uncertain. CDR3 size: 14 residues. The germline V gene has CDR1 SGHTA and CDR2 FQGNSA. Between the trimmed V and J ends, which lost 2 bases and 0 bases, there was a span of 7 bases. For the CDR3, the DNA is TGTGCCAGCAGCTTAATTCTATTGAACACTGAAGCTTTCTTT. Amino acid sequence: CASSLILLNTEAFF.

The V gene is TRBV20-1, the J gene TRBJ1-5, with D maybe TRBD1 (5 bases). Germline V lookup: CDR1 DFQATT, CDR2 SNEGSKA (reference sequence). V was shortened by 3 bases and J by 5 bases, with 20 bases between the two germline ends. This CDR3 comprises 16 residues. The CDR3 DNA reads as TGCAGTGCTAGTAATAGGGGAGATACAGTAGATCAGCCCCAGCATTTT. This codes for CSASNRGDTVDQPQHF.

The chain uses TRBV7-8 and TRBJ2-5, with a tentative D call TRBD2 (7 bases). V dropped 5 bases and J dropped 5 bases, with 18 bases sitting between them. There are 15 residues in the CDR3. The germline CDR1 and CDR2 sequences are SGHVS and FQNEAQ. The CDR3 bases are TGTGCCAGCAGCCCCCCCGGGGGGCAGTCGGAGACCCAGTACTTC. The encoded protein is CASSPPGGQSETQYF. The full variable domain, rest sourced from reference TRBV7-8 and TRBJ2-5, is GAGVSQSPRYKVAKRGQDVALRCDPISGHVSLFWYQQALGQGPEFLTYFQNEAQLDKSGLPSDRFFAERPEGSVSTLKIQRTQQEDSAVYLCASSPPGGQSETQYFGPGTRLLVL.

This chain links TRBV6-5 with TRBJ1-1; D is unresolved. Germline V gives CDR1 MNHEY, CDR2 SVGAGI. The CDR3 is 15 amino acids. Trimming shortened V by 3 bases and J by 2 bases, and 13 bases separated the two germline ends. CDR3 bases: TGTGCCAGCAGTTATCCAGGACGATTAAACACTGAAGCTTTCTTT. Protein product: CASSYPGRLNTEAFF.

DNA of the CDR3: TGTGCCAGCAGCTTCGGGATGGACAGGGGGCTCGGCTATGGCTACACCTTC. It is translated as CASSFGMDRGLGYGYTF. The chain combines TRBV5-4 with TRBJ1-2; TRBD1 matches at 11 bases. The CDR3 consists of 17 residues. The ends lost 2 bases at V and 4 bases at J; junction bases unmatched: 10. CDR1 and CDR2 (germline): SGHNT, YYREEE (reference sequence).

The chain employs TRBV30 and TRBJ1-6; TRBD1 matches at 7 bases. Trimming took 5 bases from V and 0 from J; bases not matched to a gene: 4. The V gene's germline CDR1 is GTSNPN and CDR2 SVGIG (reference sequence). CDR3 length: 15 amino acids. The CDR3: CAWQTGFSYNSPLHF. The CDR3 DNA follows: TGTGCCTGGCAGACAGGGTTCTCCTATAATTCACCCCTCCACTTT.